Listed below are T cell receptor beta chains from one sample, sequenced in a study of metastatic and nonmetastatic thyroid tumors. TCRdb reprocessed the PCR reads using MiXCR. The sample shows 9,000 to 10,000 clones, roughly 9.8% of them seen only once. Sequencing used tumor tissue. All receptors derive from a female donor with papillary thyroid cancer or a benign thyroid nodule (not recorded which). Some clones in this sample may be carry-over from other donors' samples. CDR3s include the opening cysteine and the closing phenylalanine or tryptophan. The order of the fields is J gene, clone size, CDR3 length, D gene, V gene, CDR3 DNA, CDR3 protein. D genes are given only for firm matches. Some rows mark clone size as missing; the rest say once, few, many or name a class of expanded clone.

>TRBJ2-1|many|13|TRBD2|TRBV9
TGTGCCAGCAGCGTAGAAGCGGGGGGGCCAGAATTCTTC
CASSVEAGGPEFF
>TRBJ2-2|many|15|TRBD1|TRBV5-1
TGCGCCAGCAGCCCACAGGGGTTAGGCACCGGGGAGCTGTTTTTT
CASSPQGLGTGELFF
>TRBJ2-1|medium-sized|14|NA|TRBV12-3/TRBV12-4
TGTGCCAGCAGGGTGGAACAGCCCTACAATGAGCAGTTCTTC
CASRVEQPYNEQFF
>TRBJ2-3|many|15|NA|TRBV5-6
TGTGCCAGCAGCTTGGTACAAGGCCCCACAGATACGCAGTATTTT
CASSLVQGPTDTQYF
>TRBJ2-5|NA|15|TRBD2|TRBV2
TGTGCCAGCAGTGCCCCGGGGAGGGGTGGAGAGACCCAGTACTTC
CASSAPGRGGETQYF
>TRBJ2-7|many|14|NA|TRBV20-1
TGCAGTGCCGAGGGGCAGGGGACCCCCTACGAGCAGTACTTC
CSAEGQGTPYEQYF
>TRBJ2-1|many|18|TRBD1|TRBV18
TGTGCCAGCTCACCACGATGGACAGGACGGAACTTGATGAATGAGCAGTTCTTC
CASSPRWTGRNLMNEQFF
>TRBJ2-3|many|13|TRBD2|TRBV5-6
TGTGCCAGCAGCTCGGGGGGTGCAGATACGCAGTATTTT
CASSSGGADTQYF
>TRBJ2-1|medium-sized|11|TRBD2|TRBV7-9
TGTGCCAGCAGCCAGGGACTAGAGCAGTTCTTC
CASSQGLEQFF
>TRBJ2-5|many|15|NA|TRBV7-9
TGTGCCAGCAGCTCCGATACAGGGATAGGAGAGACCCAGTACTTC
CASSSDTGIGETQYF
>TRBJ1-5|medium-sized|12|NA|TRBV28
TGTGCCAGCAGTTTAAGGGTTCAGCCCCAGCATTTT
CASSLRVQPQHF
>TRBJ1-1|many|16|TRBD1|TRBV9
TGTGCCAGCAGCGTAGGGCCGACAGGGGGCAACACTGAAGCTTTCTTT
CASSVGPTGGNTEAFF
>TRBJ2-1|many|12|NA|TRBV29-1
TGCAGCGTTGATCTCTGGACAAATGAGCAGTTCTTC
CSVDLWTNEQFF
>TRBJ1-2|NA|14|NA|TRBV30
TGTGCCTGGAGGACGGTCCAGGGTTGGAGTGGCTACACCTTC
CAWRTVQGWSGYTF
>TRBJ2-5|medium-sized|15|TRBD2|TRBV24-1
TGTGCCACCAGTGATGGAGGAGCGGGAGCGGAGACCCAGTACTTC
CATSDGGAGAETQYF
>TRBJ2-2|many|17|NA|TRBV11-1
TGTGCCAGCAGCTATAGAAAGGGTGGAACGAACACCGGGGAGCTGTTTTTT
CASSYRKGGTNTGELFF
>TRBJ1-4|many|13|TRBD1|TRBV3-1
TGTGCCAGCAGCCGGACAGGGAAAGAAAAACTGTTTTTT
CASSRTGKEKLFF
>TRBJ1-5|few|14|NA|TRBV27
TGTGCCAGCAGTTTGTGGGGGGCCATCCAGCCCCAGCATTTT
CASSLWGAIQPQHF
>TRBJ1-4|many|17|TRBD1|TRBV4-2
TGTGCCAGCAGCCCATACAGGGGTTTTGAAACTAATGAAAAACTGTTTTTT
CASSPYRGFETNEKLFF
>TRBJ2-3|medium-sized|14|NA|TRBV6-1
TGTGCCAGCAGAAGGAGTCTTCAGGCAGATACGCAGTATTTT
CASRRSLQADTQYF
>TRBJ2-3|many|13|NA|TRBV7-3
TGTGCCAGCAGCTTAACTGGGAGAGATACGCAGTATTTT
CASSLTGRDTQYF
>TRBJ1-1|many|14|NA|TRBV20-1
TGCAGTGCTAGGCCGAGGGCCGCGAACACTGAAGCTTTCTTT
CSARPRAANTEAFF
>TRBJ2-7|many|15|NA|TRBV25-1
TGTGCCAGCAAAAACTTAGGGGGAGAATGGGGGGAGCAGTACTTC
CASKNLGGEWGEQYF
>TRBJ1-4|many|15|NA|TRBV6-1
TGTGCCAGCAGTGATTACAGAGGTGCTAATGAAAACCTGTTTTTT
CASSDYRGANENLFF
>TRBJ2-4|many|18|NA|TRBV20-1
TGCAGTGCTAGATCCCCGTGGGGAACTGGGGAAGCCAAAAACATTCAGTACTTC
CSARSPWGTGEAKNIQYF
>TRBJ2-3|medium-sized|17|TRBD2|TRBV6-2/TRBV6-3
TGTGCCAGCAGTTTCCTAGCGGGGGAGCAGGTTGTAGATACGCAGTATTTT
CASSFLAGEQVVDTQYF
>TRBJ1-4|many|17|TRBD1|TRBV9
TGTGCCAGCAGCAAAGGGGACAGTGCGGCCATCAATGAAAAACTGTTTTTT
CASSKGDSAAINEKLFF
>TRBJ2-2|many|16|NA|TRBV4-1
TGCGCCAGCAGCCGCTCCGGGACAACGAACACCGGGGAGCTGTTTTTT
CASSRSGTTNTGELFF
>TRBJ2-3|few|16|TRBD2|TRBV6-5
TGTGCCAGCAGTTACCGGGGGGATCAGCCCACAGATACGCAGTATTTT
CASSYRGDQPTDTQYF
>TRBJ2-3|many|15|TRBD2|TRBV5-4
TGTGCCAGCAGCTTTGGGGGGGGAAGCACAGATACGCAGTATTTT
CASSFGGGSTDTQYF
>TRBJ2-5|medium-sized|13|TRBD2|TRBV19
TGTGCCAGTGCCTCGGGACTAGAGGAGACCCAGTACTTC
CASASGLEETQYF
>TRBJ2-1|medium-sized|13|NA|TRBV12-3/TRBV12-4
TGTGCCAGCAGCCTTAACGACTTCAATGAGCAGTTCTTC
CASSLNDFNEQFF
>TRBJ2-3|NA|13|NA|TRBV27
TGTGCCAGCAGTTTATCCCGGCTCTATACGCAGTATTTT
CASSLSRLYTQYF
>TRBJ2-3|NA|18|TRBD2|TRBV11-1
TGTGCCAGCATCCCTTGGTGCGGGGGGCTTTCTAGCACAGATACGCAGTATTTT
CASIPWCGGLSSTDTQYF
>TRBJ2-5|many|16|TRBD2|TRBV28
TGTGCCAGCAGTTTGATTAGCGGGGGGGCCGGGGAGACCCAGTACTTC
CASSLISGGAGETQYF
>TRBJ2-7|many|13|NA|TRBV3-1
TGTGCCAGCAGCCGGCGGGGCCCCTACGAGCAGTACTTC
CASSRRGPYEQYF
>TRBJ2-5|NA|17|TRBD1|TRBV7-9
TGTGCCAGCAGCTTAGTTGGGACAGGGAATTTTTATGGGACCCAGTACTTC
CASSLVGTGNFYGTQYF
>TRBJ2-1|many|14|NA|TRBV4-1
TGCGCCAGCAGCCAAGATCTCGGGTGGAATGAGCAGTTCTTC
CASSQDLGWNEQFF
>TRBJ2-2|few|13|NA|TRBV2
TGTGCCAGTCAACGGGTCCCCACCGGGGAGCTGTTTTTT
CASQRVPTGELFF
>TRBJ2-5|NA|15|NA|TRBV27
TGTGCCAGCAGTGCCCATCTAGAGTCTCAAGAGACCCAGTACTTC
CASSAHLESQETQYF
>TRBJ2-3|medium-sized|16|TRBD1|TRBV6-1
TGTGCCAGCAGTGCCCGGGACAGGGGGCGTCCAGATACGCAGTATTTT
CASSARDRGRPDTQYF
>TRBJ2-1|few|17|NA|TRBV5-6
TGTGCCAACAGCTTGTTAAGCGGCCGGAGCTCCTACAATGAGCAGTTCTTC
CANSLLSGRSSYNEQFF
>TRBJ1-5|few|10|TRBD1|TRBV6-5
TGTGCCAGCTGGGGACAGGCCCAGCATTTT
CASWGQAQHF
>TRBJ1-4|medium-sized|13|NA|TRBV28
TGTGCCAGCCTTGGAGTTTCTAATGAAAAACTGTTTTTT
CASLGVSNEKLFF
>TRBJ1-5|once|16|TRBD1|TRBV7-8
TGTGCCAGCAGCCTCTTCGACAGGGGGCGCAATCAGCCCCAGCATTTT
CASSLFDRGRNQPQHF
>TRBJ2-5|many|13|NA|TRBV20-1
TGCAGTGCTTGGGTTCGGCTCTCCGAGACCCAGTACTTC
CSAWVRLSETQYF
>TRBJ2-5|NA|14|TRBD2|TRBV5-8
TGTGCCAGCATCTATCCAGGGAGGGAAGAGACCCAGTACTTC
CASIYPGREETQYF
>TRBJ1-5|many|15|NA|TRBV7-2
TGTGCCAGCAGCTCCCTCGGGGTTAGCAATCAGCCCCAGCATTTT
CASSSLGVSNQPQHF
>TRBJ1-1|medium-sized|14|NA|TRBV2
TGTGCCAGCAGTGACAGGCCGGGGAACACTGAAGCTTTCTTT
CASSDRPGNTEAFF
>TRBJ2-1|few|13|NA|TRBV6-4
TGTGCCAGCATCTCTCTCCCGGGGGAAGAGCAGTTCTTC
CASISLPGEEQFF
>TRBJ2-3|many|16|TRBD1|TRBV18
TGTGCCAGCTCACCCGGGACAGCGGTTCTGGTGGATACGCAGTATTTT
CASSPGTAVLVDTQYF
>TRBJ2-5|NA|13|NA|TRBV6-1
TGTGCCAGCAGGAGGGGTAGGGGAGTGACAAAGTACTTC
CASRRGRGVTKYF
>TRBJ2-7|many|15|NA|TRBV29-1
TGCAGCGTTGCTGGGGGGGGGGGACAACCTTACGAGCAGTACTTC
CSVAGGGGQPYEQYF
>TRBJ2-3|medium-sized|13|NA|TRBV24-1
TGTGCCACTAAAAAGGACACCACAGATACGCAGTATTTT
CATKKDTTDTQYF
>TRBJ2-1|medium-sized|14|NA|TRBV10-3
TGTGCCATCAGGGGGGACTCCCCCTACAATGAGCAGTTCTTC
CAIRGDSPYNEQFF
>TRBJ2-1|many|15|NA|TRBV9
TGTGCCAGCGCGGTCGGGGCTGATTCCTACAATGAGCAGTTCTTC
CASAVGADSYNEQFF
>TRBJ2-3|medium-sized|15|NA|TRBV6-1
TGTGCCAGCAGTGAAGCGGGCACAGGGCCAGATACGCAGTATTTT
CASSEAGTGPDTQYF
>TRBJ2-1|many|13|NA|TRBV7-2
TGTGCCAGCAGCTTGAGACTACACAATGAGCAGTTCTTC
CASSLRLHNEQFF
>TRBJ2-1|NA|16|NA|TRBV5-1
TGCGCCAGCAGCTTGAGGGGATCTTACTCCTACAATGAGCAGTTCTTC
CASSLRGSYSYNEQFF
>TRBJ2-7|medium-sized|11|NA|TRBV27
TGTGCCAGCAGTTCCTATGCCGAGCAGTACTTC
CASSSYAEQYF